The 3 T cell receptor beta chains given below trace back to one sample, sequenced in a study of glioma-infiltrating T cells after dendritic cell vaccination. Generated by immunoSEQ multiplex PCR, the TCRdb table keeps only in-frame clones and is missing some. The data show some 90,000 clones, with roughly 77% seen just once and roughly 2% held by the top ten. As for time point: after dendritic cell vaccination, including at tumor progression/relapse. The sequencing here drew on blood, taken after dendritic cell vaccination. The receptors were sampled from a human donor with glioblastoma.

The chain has TRBV7-2 and TRBJ1-2, with 12 bases matching TRBD1. With V trimmed by 4 bases and J by 2 bases, 14 bases remained unmatched. This CDR3 is 19 amino acids long. The germline V gene encodes CDR1 SGHTA and CDR2 FQGNSA. CDR3 DNA: TGTGCCAGCAGCTACAGGGATGGTTGGGGGACAGGGGGCAACTATGGCTACACCTTC. The encoded protein is CASSYRDGWGTGGNYGYTF.

V and J are TRBV2 and TRBJ1-2; D ambiguous. Germline CDR1 and CDR2: SNHLY and FYNNEI. The length of the CDR3 is 13 residues. V dropped 6 bases and J dropped 4 bases, with 12 bases sitting between them. The CDR3 is CASRPLEGYGYTF. DNA for the CDR3: TGTGCCAGCAGGCCCCTAGAGGGCTATGGCTACACCTTC.

The V and J genes are TRBV19 and TRBJ2-2; 8 nucleotides align to TRBD2. Germline CDR1 is LNHDA and CDR2 is SQIVND (reference sequence). The CDR3 spans 13 residues. The junction had 4 bases not matched to a gene; V was cut back by 7 bases and J by 6 bases. The CDR3 DNA reads as TGTGCCAGTACCCCGACTAGCGCCGGGGAGCTGTTTTTT. Residues: CASTPTSAGELFF.